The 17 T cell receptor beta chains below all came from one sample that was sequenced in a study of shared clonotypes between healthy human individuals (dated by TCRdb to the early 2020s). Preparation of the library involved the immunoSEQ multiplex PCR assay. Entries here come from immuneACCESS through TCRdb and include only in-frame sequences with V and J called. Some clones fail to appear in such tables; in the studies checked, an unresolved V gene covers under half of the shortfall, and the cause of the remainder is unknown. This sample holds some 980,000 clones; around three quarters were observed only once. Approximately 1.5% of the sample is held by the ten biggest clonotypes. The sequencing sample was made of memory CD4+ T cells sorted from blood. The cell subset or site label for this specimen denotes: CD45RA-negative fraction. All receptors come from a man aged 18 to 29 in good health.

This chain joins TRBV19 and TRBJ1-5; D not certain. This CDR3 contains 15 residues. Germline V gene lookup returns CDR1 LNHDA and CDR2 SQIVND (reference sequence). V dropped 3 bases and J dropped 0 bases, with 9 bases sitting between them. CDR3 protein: CASSIMLLSNQPQHF. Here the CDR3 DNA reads TGTGCCAGTAGTATCATGCTCCTTAGCAATCAGCCCCAGCATTTT.

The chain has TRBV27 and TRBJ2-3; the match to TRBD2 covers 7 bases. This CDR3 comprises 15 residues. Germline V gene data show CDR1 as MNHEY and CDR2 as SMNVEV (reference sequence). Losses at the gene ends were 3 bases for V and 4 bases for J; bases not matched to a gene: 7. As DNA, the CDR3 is TGTGCCAGCAGTTTGTTTCCCCGGGGGGCAGATACGCAGTATTTT. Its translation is CASSLFPRGADTQYF.

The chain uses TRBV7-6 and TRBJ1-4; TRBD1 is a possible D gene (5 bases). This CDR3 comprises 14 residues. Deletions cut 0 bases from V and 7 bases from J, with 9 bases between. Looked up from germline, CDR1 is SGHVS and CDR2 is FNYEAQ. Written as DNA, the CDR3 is TGTGCCAGCAGCTTAGCAGGGGTTCCTGAAAAACTGTTTTTT. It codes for CASSLAGVPEKLFF.

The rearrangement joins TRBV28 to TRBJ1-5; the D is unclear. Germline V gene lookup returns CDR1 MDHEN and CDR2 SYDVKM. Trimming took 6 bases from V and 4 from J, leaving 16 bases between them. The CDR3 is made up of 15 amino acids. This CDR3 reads CASSRTAPSNQPQHF. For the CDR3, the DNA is TGTGCCAGCAGCAGAACAGCTCCGTCAAATCAGCCCCAGCATTTT.

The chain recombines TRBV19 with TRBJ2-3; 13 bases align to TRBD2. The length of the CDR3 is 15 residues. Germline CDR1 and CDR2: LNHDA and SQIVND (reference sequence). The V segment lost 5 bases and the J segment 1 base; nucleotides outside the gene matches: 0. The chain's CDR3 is CASSGTSGGTDTQYF. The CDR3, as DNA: TGTGCCAGTAGTGGGACTAGCGGGGGCACAGATACGCAGTATTTT.

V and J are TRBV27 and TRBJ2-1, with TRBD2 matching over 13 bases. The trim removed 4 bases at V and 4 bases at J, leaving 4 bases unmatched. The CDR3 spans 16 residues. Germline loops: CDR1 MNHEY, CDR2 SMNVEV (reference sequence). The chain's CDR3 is CASSSQGLAGYNEQFF. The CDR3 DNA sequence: TGTGCCAGCAGTTCCCAGGGACTAGCGGGATACAATGAGCAGTTCTTC.

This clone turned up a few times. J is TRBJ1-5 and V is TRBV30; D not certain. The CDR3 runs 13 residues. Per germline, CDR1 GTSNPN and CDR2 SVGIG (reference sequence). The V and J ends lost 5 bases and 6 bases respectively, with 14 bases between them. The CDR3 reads CAWEGGKGQPQHF. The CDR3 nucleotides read TGTGCCTGGGAGGGCGGGAAGGGTCAGCCCCAGCATTTT.

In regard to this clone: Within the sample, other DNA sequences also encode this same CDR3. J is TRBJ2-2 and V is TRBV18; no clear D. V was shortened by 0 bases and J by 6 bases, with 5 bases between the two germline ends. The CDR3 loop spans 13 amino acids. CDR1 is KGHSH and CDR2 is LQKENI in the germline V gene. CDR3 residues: CASSPPGSGELFF. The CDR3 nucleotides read TGTGCCAGCTCACCACCGGGGTCCGGGGAGCTGTTTTTT.

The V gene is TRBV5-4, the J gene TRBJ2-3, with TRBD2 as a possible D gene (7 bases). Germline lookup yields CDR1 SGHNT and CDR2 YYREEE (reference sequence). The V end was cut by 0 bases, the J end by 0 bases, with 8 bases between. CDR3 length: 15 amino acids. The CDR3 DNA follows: TGTGCCAGCAGCTTGGCGGGGGGCAGCACAGATACGCAGTATTTT. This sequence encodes CASSLAGGSTDTQYF.

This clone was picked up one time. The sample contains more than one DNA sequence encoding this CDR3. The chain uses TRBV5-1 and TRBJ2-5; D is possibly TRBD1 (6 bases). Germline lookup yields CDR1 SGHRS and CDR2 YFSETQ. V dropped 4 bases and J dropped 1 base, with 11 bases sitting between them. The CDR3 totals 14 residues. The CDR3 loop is CASSLGQIQETQYF. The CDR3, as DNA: TGCGCCAGCAGCCTCGGACAGATCCAAGAGACCCAGTACTTC.

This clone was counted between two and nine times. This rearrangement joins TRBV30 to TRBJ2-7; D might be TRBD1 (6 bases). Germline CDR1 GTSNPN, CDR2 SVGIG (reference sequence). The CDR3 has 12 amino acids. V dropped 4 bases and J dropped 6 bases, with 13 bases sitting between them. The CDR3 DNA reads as TGTGCCTGGAACAGGGCTTTGAGCGAGCAGTACTTC. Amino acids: CAWNRALSEQYF.

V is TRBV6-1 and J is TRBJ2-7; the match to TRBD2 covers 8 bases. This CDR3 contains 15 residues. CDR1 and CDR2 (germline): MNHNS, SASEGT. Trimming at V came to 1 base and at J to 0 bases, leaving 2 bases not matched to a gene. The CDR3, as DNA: TGTGCCAGCAGTGAAGGTAGCGGGGACTCCTACGAGCAGTACTTC. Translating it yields CASSEGSGDSYEQYF.

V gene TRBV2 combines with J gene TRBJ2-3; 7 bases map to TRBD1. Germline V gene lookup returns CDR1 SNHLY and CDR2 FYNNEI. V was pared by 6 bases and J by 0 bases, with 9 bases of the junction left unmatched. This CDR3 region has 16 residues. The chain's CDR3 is CASSLLGQASTDTQYF. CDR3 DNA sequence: TGTGCCAGCAGCCTCCTAGGACAGGCTAGCACAGATACGCAGTATTTT.

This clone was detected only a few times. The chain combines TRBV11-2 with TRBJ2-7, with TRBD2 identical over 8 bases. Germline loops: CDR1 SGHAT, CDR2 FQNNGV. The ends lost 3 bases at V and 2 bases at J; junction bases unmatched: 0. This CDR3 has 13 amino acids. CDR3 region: CASSFGGAYEQYF. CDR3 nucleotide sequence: TGTGCCAGCAGCTTCGGGGGGGCCTACGAGCAGTACTTC. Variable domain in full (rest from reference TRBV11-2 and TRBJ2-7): EAGVAQSPRYKIIEKRQSVAFWCNPISGHATLYWYQQILGQGPKLLIQFQNNGVVDDSQLPKDRFSAERLKGVDSTLKIQPAKLEDSAVYLCASSFGGAYEQYFGPGTRLTVT.

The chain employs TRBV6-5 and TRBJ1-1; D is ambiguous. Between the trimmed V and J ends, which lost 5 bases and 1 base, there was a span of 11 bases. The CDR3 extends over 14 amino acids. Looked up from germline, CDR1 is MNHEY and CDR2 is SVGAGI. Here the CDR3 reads CASSLTGENTEAFF. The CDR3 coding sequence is TGTGCCAGCAGTCTAACCGGGGAGAACACTGAAGCTTTCTTT.

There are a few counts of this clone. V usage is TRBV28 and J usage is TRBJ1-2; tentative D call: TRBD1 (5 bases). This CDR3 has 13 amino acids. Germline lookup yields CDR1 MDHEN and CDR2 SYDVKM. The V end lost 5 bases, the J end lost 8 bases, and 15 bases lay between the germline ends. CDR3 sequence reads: CASSIRGASGYTF. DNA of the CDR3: TGTGCCAGCAGTATCCGTGGGGCCAGCGGCTACACCTTC.

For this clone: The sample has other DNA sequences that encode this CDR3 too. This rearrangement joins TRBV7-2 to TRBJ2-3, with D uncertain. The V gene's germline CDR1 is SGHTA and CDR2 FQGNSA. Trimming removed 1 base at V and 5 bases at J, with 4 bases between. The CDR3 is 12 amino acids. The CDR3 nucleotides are TGTGCCAGCAGCTTAGGGGTAGATACGCAGTATTTT. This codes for CASSLGVDTQYF. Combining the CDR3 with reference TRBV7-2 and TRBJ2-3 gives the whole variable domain GAGVSQSPSNKVTEKGKDVELRCDPISGHTALYWYRQSLGQGLEFLIYFQGNSAPDKSGLPSDRFSAERTGGSVSTLTIQRTQQEDSAVYLCASSLGVDTQYFGPGTRLTVL.